This TCR beta chain derives from a study of siplizumab effects on memory and regulatory T cells (dated 2019 in TCRdb). In the study overall: The study looked at the effect of siplizumab, an anti-CD2 antibody, on alloreactive T-cell subsets in allogeneic mixed lymphocyte reactions made from human PBMCs. Results and caveats for the whole study, not just this receptor: Unstimulated naive T cells appeared more diverse than memory T cells, and naive cells seemed to contribute substantially to the alloresponse. About 75-95% of proliferating CD4+ or CD8+ clones could not be given a naive or memory phenotype. The cumulative frequency of alloreactive sequences that could be traced back to unstimulated CD4+ memory T cells was significantly reduced by siplizumab. Among mappable alloreactive CD4+ clones, the Treg-derived fraction averaged about 70% with siplizumab versus roughly 25% in control reactions. Whether proliferating Tregs from siplizumab cultures actually had suppressive function was not functionally confirmed. Because sequences below about 10^-5 frequency were poorly captured, only a minor fraction of alloreactive clones could be mapped to unstimulated subsets.

V gives up 0 bases and J gives up 4 bases, and the segment between their germline ends measures 10 bases. Taken from cysteine to phenylalanine, the CDR3 has 15 residues. This entry keeps only the CDR3 DNA: 45 bases, framed from base 1. Sequences SGDLS (CDR1) and YYNGEE (CDR2) are obtained from the germline V gene. Library generation was performed with the immunoSEQ multiplex PCR assay. Some 9.9 x 10^4 TCR templates per sample were assayed by the deep sequencing platform. Genomic DNA extracted from sorted T cells was the material used for TCRbeta CDR3 sequencing. As for the original processing: The R programming language was used for clonal analysis of TCRbeta CDR3 data. Unstimulated samples were compared with post-reaction CFSE-low samples to define alloreactive CD4+ and CD8+ clones. Regulatory or non-regulatory origin of alloreactive CD4+ clones was assigned by matching sequences to the sorted unstimulated Treg and non-Treg repertoires. The table was pulled from immuneACCESS by TCRdb, which kept in-frame rearrangements only. Such tables lose some clones; where checked, under half of the loss comes from unresolved V genes, and the rest has no known cause. Clone size and V and J calls were adopted from that table, with D and trimming inferred from the DNA. The sample profile shows 95,000 to 100,000 clones; 80% to 95% of them were found once. The ten largest make up around 11% of the sample.

Sorted unstimulated T cells, along with proliferating T cells recovered from mixed lymphocyte reactions, underwent TCRbeta CDR3 sequencing. Fresh whole blood from roughly ten HLA-typed healthy donors was used to isolate PBMCs. To map where alloreactive clones came from, unstimulated CD4+ non-regulatory T cells were FACS-sorted. As concerns this clone: Its antigen has not been determined. No much larger clone is present one base from it, and per-base qualities are unavailable.

This TCR came from a human donor in good health. The chain is made from TRBV9 and TRBJ2-2; D gene: possibly TRBD2, on 6 matching bases. The sample comprised non-Treg CD4+ T cells sorted from blood. The cell subset or site label, read with the paper, signifies: FACS-sorted unstimulated CD4+ non-regulatory T cells. The nucleotides read TGTGCCAGCAGCGTAGCGGGAGTTGGCACCGGGGAGCTGTTTTTT. The translation is CASSVAGVGTGELFF.